This TCR beta chain was sequenced for a study of T cell responses to AZD1222 COVID-19 vaccine. About this clone itself: The antigen is unknown.

Germline trimming cut 7 bases from V and 1 base from J; bases unmatched to any gene: 5. CDR3 length equals 15 residues. Germline CDR1 MNHNY, CDR2 SVGAGI (reference sequence). The study, taken as a whole, reports: Unmutated variant regions are reportedly targeted by nearly half of spike-specific TCRs.

The table came from immunoSEQ multiplex PCR; TCRdb's copy has only in-frame clones and leaves some out. The sample holds 130,000 to 150,000 clones, approximately 90% seen once. The sequencing used peripheral blood, collected on day 0 of AZD1222 vaccination. The TCR originated in an adult in good health. The V and J genes are TRBV6-6 and TRBJ2-2, with 8 bases identical to TRBD2. The CDR3 DNA reads as TGTGCCAGCACCAGTAGCGGGGTGAACACCGGGGAGCTGTTTTTT. Protein product: CASTSSGVNTGELFF.